Below are 11 T cell receptor beta chains sequenced from a single sample in a study of CD8 T cells in ankylosing spondylitis. Their specific antigens are unknown. Overall study results and limits: Characteristic of ankylosing spondylitis blood, it appeared, was a TCR beta motif comprising several highly homologous variants.

TCRdb used MiXCR to reprocess the 5' RACE reads, holding one entry per CDR3 protein. The sample consists of 220,000 or so distinct CDR3 sequences, approximately 16% of them appearing once. The sequencing input was blood, either unsorted or a sorted T cell fraction (not recorded which). All receptors come from a male donor with ankylosing spondylitis.

The genes are TRBV5-8 and TRBJ2-3; D is undetermined. Germline V gene lookup returns CDR1 SGHTS and CDR2 YDEGEE. Trimming removed 6 bases from V and 6 bases from J, with 11 bases in between. This CDR3 spans 12 amino acids. The CDR3 reads CASNSALDTQYF. DNA for the CDR3: TGTGCCAGCAATTCCGCTCTTGATACGCAGTATTTT. Full variable domain (missing parts from reference TRBV5-8 and TRBJ2-3): EAGVTQSPTHLIKTRGQQATLRCSPISGHTSVYWYQQALGLGLQFLLWYDEGEERNRGNFPPRFSGRQFPNYSSELNVNALELEDSALYLCASNSALDTQYFGPGTRLTVL.

V and J are TRBV27 and TRBJ2-7; TRBD2 matches 9 bases. The V gene's germline CDR1 is MNHEY and CDR2 SMNVEV (reference sequence). V gave up 3 bases and J gave up 3 bases; unmatched junction bases: 6. This CDR3 spans 15 amino acids. The chain's CDR3 is CASSFGAGGHYEQYF. As DNA, the CDR3 is TGTGCCAGCAGTTTTGGGGCGGGAGGGCACTACGAGCAGTACTTC.

Only a few counts were recorded for this clonotype. The rearrangement links TRBV3-1 to TRBJ2-1, with 10 bases lining up with TRBD2. Germline V gene lookup returns CDR1 LGHDT and CDR2 YNNKEL (reference sequence). The CDR3 contains 16 residues. Trimming removed 3 bases from V and 6 bases from J; junction bases left unmatched: 8. CDR3 region: CASSHIPSGGLNEQFF. CDR3 nucleotide sequence: TGTGCCAGCAGCCATATCCCTAGCGGGGGACTCAATGAGCAGTTCTTC.

This clonotype has only a few counts. V gene TRBV4-1 combines with J gene TRBJ2-5, with 10 bases identical to TRBD1. CDR1 MGHRA and CDR2 YSYEKL come from the germline V gene. After removal of 4 bases from V and 0 bases from J, the junction contained 8 bases not matched to a gene. The CDR3 runs 17 residues. The CDR3 loop is CASSLSRTGGDQETQYF. The CDR3 DNA is TGCGCCAGCAGCCTCTCTCGGACAGGGGGGGACCAAGAGACCCAGTACTTC.

This clonotype appeared many times. This rearrangement joins TRBV6-4 to TRBJ2-3; D is uncertain. Trimming left V 2 bases short and J 2 bases short, with 5 bases between. The CDR3 runs to 13 residues. Looked up from germline, CDR1 is MRHNA and CDR2 is SNTAGT. The chain's CDR3 is CASSDRATDTQYF. Written as DNA, the CDR3 is TGTGCCAGCAGTGACAGGGCCACAGATACGCAGTATTTT.

The sample holds a few counts of this clonotype. The CDR3 DNA sequence: TGTGCCAGCAGTTTATTTGAGGCTAGCGGGAGGAACTACAATGAGCAGTTCTTC. This gives the protein CASSLFEASGRNYNEQFF. This rearrangement joins TRBV27 to TRBJ2-1; 11 bases agree with TRBD2. Germline CDR1 MNHEY, CDR2 SMNVEV (reference sequence). This CDR3 has 18 residues. Losses at the gene ends were 1 base for V and 3 bases for J; bases not matched to a gene: 8.

This clonotype was picked up a small number of times. This sequence joins TRBV10-3 and TRBJ1-2, with a weak D call TRBD1 (5 bases). The CDR3 loop spans 14 amino acids. The germline gives CDR1 ENHRY, CDR2 SYGVKD. Trimming removed 3 bases from V and 5 bases from J, with 13 bases in between. The CDR3 DNA reads as TGTGCCATCAGTGACTCGACAGCTACTTATGGCTACACCTTC. As protein: CAISDSTATYGYTF.

This clonotype was found a few times. The chain uses TRBV10-3 and TRBJ2-7; 13 positions match TRBD2. This CDR3 comprises 14 residues. After removal of 10 bases from V and 1 base from J, the junction contained 4 bases not matched to a gene. Germline assignment: CDR1 ENHRY and CDR2 SYGVKD. The CDR3 loop reads CATGLAGVSYEQYF. CDR3 DNA: TGTGCCACCGGACTAGCGGGAGTATCCTACGAGCAGTACTTC.

V usage is TRBV29-1 and J usage is TRBJ1-1; 7 bases are shared with TRBD1. V dropped 2 bases and J dropped 5; count of bases not matched to a gene: 5. CDR1 is SQVTM and CDR2 is ANQGSEA in the germline V gene. The CDR3 totals 13 residues. This CDR3 is CSVETGVETEAFF. In DNA, the CDR3 is TGCAGCGTTGAAACAGGGGTGGAAACTGAAGCTTTCTTT.

In this sample, this clonotype turned up many times. V gene TRBV11-2 combines with J gene TRBJ2-7, with a possible D match to TRBD2 (7 bases). Trimming left V 5 bases short and J 2 bases short, with 19 bases between. The CDR3 covers 16 residues. CDR1 is SGHAT, CDR2 FQNNGV, per germline. CDR3 bases: TGTGCCAGCAGCGGGGGGGGCAGGGAACCAACCTACGAGCAGTACTTC. It encodes CASSGGGREPTYEQYF.

This clonotype has a count of ten or more. The chain joins TRBV6-1 to TRBJ1-3; D is unresolved. There are 15 residues in the CDR3. The V end lost 2 bases, the J end lost 0 bases, and 8 bases lay between the germline ends. From germline, CDR1 is MNHNS and CDR2 SASEGT. In DNA form, the CDR3 reads TGTGCCAGCAGTGAACCGGAGCTCTCTGGAAACACCATATATTTT. Encoded protein: CASSEPELSGNTIYF.